These T cell receptor beta chains were read from a single sample in a study of OX40 agonist ivuxolimab in advanced cancers. Produced via immunoSEQ multiplex PCR; TCRdb's table is partial and in-frame only. The sample holds 90,000 or so clones, roughly 89% seen once. The sample in question was CD4+ or CD8+ T cells sorted from blood, obtained in a trial of the OX40 agonist ivuxolimab. All receptors come from an adult with an advanced solid tumor such as melanoma, head and neck, liver or kidney cancer. Each CDR3 is given with its conserved first and last residue. The D gene is left open where the match is weak. Rows give clone size only sometimes, using once, few, many, or a class for an expanded clone.

abundance,j_gene,d_gene,v_gene,CDR3aa,CDR3nt
NA,TRBJ1-6,TRBD1,TRBV5-1,CASSLMTGSYNSPLHF,TGCGCCAGCAGCTTGATGACAGGGTCCTATAATTCACCCCTCCACTTT
NA,TRBJ2-1,NA,TRBV9,CASSVGGVPNEQFF,TGTGCCAGCAGCGTGGGCGGGGTACCCAATGAGCAGTTCTTC
NA,TRBJ2-1,NA,TRBV19,CASSMGPHEYNEQFF,TGTGCCAGTAGTATGGGACCCCACGAGTACAATGAGCAGTTCTTC
NA,TRBJ1-5,NA,TRBV15,CATSQEGGSNQPQHF,TGTGCCACCAGTCAGGAGGGAGGTAGCAATCAGCCCCAGCATTTT
NA,TRBJ2-1,NA,TRBV7-7,CASSLGLAHNEQFF,TGTGCTAGCAGCTTAGGGCTAGCCCACAATGAGCAGTTCTTC
NA,TRBJ2-1,NA,TRBV4-2,CASSRDYDGAYEQFF,TGTGCCAGCAGCCGAGACTACGACGGGGCCTATGAGCAGTTCTTC
NA,TRBJ1-1,NA,TRBV5-6,CASSLVPDTEAFF,TGTGCCAGCAGCTTGGTCCCAGACACTGAAGCTTTCTTT
NA,TRBJ1-5,NA,TRBV9,CASSPSGNQPQHF,TGTGCCAGCAGCCCCTCGGGGAATCAGCCCCAGCATTTT
NA,TRBJ1-1,TRBD1,TRBV29-1,CSAEAPGQLATEAFF,TGCAGCGCAGAAGCCCCGGGACAGTTAGCTACTGAAGCTTTCTTT
NA,TRBJ1-2,TRBD1,TRBV6-1,CASSEGQGYGYTF,TGTGCCAGCAGTGAGGGACAGGGCTATGGCTACACCTTC
NA,TRBJ1-1,NA,TRBV28,CASSSLIVPREPFF,TGTGCCAGCAGTTCGCTTATCGTACCCCGCGAGCCTTTCTTT
NA,TRBJ1-5,TRBD1,TRBV28,CASSWTGNQPQHF,TGTGCCAGCAGTTGGACAGGGAATCAGCCCCAGCATTTT
NA,TRBJ2-5,NA,TRBV4-1,CASSQIREAETQYF,TGCGCCAGCAGCCAGATCAGGGAGGCGGAGACCCAGTACTTC
NA,TRBJ1-2,NA,TRBV9,CASSAGPKEGYGYTF,TGTGCCAGCAGCGCAGGTCCTAAAGAGGGGTATGGCTACACCTTC
NA,TRBJ2-7,TRBD1,TRBV14,CASSRQGFNEQYF,TGTGCCAGCTCCAGACAGGGGTTCAACGAGCAGTACTTC
NA,TRBJ1-1,TRBD1,TRBV7-8,CASSLGVAGGMENTEAFF,TGTGCCAGCAGCTTAGGTGTGGCAGGGGGCATGGAGAACACTGAAGCTTTCTTT
few,TRBJ1-5,NA,TRBV30,CAWSYSNQPQHF,TGTGCCTGGAGCTATAGCAATCAGCCCCAGCATTTT
NA,TRBJ2-3,TRBD2,TRBV28,CASSVLAGGLDTQYF,TGTGCCAGCAGCGTACTAGCGGGGGGGCTTGATACGCAGTATTTT
NA,TRBJ1-5,NA,TRBV19,CASRSGGQPQHF,TGTGCCAGTAGATCCGGCGGTCAGCCCCAGCATTTT
NA,TRBJ2-7,TRBD1,TRBV5-6,CASSPWTGSYEQYF,TGTGCCAGCAGCCCTTGGACAGGGAGCTACGAGCAGTACTTC
NA,TRBJ2-1,TRBD2,TRBV9,CASSTYSGGSYNEQFF,TGTGCCAGCAGCACTTATAGCGGGGGTTCCTACAATGAGCAGTTCTTC
NA,TRBJ1-3,TRBD1,TRBV9,CASSMGQGSGNTIYF,TGTGCCAGCAGCATGGGACAGGGATCTGGAAACACCATATATTTT
NA,TRBJ2-1,NA,TRBV6-5,CASTPRVWRDNEQFF,TGTGCCAGCACACCTCGCGTCTGGCGGGACAATGAGCAGTTCTTC
NA,TRBJ2-1,NA,TRBV9,CASSVADRHNEQFF,TGTGCCAGCAGCGTAGCAGACAGACACAATGAGCAGTTCTTC
NA,TRBJ1-2,TRBD1,TRBV9,CASSVVPGQGVSF,TGTGCCAGCAGCGTTGTTCCGGGACAGGGTGTCTCCTTC